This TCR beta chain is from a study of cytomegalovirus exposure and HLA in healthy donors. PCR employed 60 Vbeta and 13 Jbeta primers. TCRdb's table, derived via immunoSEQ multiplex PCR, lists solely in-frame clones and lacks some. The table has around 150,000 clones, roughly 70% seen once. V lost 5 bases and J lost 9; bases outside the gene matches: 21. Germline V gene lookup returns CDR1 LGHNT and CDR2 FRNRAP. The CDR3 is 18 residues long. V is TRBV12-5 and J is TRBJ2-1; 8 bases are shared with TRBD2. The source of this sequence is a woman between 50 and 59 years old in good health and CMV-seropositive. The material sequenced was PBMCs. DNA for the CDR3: TGTGCTAGTGGTATTAAACTAGCGGTGGGGAGGATAGCTGGTGAGCAGTTCTTC. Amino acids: CASGIKLAVGRIAGEQFF.